Listed below are T cell receptor beta chains from one sample, sequenced in a study of blood T cell repertoires in COVID-19. Data came from immunoSEQ multiplex PCR; TCRdb stores just in-frame clones and leaves some out. The data contain some 91,000 clones, less than 95% of them singletons. Sequenced input: peripheral blood. These receptors all stem from a man in his 60s with acute or convalescent COVID-19. Both conserved end residues are trimmed from each CDR3.

TRBJ2-5 TRBV4-1 ASSPRQNQETQY
TRBJ1-2 TRBV25-1 ASSESLRLGGYT
TRBJ1-2 TRBV7-9 ASSSGTGDYGYT
TRBJ2-3 TRBV5-1 ASTKTNLGDTQY
TRBJ1-4 TRBV3-1/TRBV3-2 ASSRPSSGTYEEKLF
TRBJ1-2 TRBV9 ASSVVGLGNYGYT
TRBJ2-2 TRBV19 ASSTTGGRGTGELF
TRBJ2-3 TRBV3-1/TRBV3-2 ASSQDAGGRTDTQY
TRBJ2-3 TRBV6-1 ASSERRQGADTQY
TRBJ1-1 TRBV6-2/TRBV6-3 ASSPPGWRRDTEAF
TRBJ2-5 TRBV5-4 ASSSQGWETQY
TRBJ1-5 TRBV18 ASSPSRERGQPQH
TRBJ1-2 TRBV7-2 ASSPGGLGYGYT
TRBJ2-7 TRBV3-1/TRBV3-2 ASSPGLLTEQY
TRBJ1-1 TRBV19 ASSIGTATEAF
TRBJ1-1 TRBV19 ASSADRMNTEAF
TRBJ1-6 TRBV3-1/TRBV3-2 ASIWLRGINS
TRBJ2-7 TRBV27 ASSLFAAGGYEQY